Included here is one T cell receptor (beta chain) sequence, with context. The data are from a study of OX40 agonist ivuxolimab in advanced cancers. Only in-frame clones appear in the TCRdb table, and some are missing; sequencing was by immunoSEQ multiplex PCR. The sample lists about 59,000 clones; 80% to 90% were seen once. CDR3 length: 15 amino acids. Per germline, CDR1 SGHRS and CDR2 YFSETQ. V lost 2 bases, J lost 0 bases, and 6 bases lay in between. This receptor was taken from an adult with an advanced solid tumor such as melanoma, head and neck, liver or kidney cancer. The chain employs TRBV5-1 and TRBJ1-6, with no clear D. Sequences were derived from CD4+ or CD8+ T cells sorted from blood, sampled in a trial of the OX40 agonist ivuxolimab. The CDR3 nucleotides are TGCGCCAGCAGCTTCGAAAGCTCCTATAATTCACCCCTCCACTTT. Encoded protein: CASSFESSYNSPLHF. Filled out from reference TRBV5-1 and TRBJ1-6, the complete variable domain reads KAGVTQTPRYLIKTRGQQVTLSCSPISGHRSVSWYQQTPGQGLQFLFEYFSETQRNKGNFPGRFSGRQFSNSRSEMNVSTLELGDSALYLCASSFESSYNSPLHFGNGTRLTVT.